This paragraph covers one T cell receptor (beta chain) sequence. This sample is part of a study of blood T cell repertoires in COVID-19. Clones were sequenced by immunoSEQ multiplex PCR, and TCRdb holds only the in-frame ones, with some missing. The sample has approximately 260,000 clones; over 70% are singletons. The CDR3 length is 15 residues. With 2 bases removed from V and 2 bases from J, the gap between germline ends came to 10 bases. Germline-derived CDR1 and CDR2 are LGHNA and YSLEER. Sequencing was performed on peripheral blood. The genes are TRBV4-3 and TRBJ1-5; no firm D call. This sequence was found in a woman in her 70s with COVID-19, enrolled during active disease. The CDR3 DNA sequence: TGCGCCAGCAGCCAACGCCCCGGAGGCAATCAGCCCCAGCATTTT. This encodes CASSQRPGGNQPQHF.